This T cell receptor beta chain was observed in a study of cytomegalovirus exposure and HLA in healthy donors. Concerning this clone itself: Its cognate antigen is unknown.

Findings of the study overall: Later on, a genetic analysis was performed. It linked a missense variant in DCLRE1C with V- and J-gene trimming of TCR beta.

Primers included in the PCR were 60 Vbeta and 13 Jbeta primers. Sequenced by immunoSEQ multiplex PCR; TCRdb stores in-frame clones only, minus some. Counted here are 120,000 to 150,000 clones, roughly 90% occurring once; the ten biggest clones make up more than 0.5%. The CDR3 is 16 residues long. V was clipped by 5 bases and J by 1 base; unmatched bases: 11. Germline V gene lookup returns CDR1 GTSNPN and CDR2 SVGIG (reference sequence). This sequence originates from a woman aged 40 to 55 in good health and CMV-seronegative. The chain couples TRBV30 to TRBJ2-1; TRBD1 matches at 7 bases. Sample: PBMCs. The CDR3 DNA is TGTGCCTGGGAGATAGGGGGCCCTCTATCCTACAATGAGCAGTTCTTC. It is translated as CAWEIGGPLSYNEQFF.